The clone carrying this T cell receptor (beta chain) was observed a handful of times. The germline gives CDR1 MNHEY, CDR2 SVGAGI. The CDR3 runs 15 residues. V was clipped by 10 bases and J by 0 bases, with 16 bases between them. TCRdb's table, derived via immunoSEQ multiplex PCR, lists solely in-frame clones and lacks some. Of 20,000 to 25,000 clones listed, roughly 84% were seen once; the top ten hold 7.5% to 8%. This sample was taken from a study of T cell changes during pregnancy in multiple sclerosis. The receptor's source is a female donor with multiple sclerosis, enrolled in a pregnancy study. The sample in question was CD8+ T cells from peripheral blood mononuclear cells, obtained before pregnancy. The V gene is TRBV6-5, the J gene TRBJ2-1; D possibly corresponds to TRBD2 (6 bases). CDR3 residues: CATLYRESSYNEQFF. The CDR3 bases are TGTGCCACCCTGTACCGGGAGAGCTCCTACAATGAGCAGTTCTTC.